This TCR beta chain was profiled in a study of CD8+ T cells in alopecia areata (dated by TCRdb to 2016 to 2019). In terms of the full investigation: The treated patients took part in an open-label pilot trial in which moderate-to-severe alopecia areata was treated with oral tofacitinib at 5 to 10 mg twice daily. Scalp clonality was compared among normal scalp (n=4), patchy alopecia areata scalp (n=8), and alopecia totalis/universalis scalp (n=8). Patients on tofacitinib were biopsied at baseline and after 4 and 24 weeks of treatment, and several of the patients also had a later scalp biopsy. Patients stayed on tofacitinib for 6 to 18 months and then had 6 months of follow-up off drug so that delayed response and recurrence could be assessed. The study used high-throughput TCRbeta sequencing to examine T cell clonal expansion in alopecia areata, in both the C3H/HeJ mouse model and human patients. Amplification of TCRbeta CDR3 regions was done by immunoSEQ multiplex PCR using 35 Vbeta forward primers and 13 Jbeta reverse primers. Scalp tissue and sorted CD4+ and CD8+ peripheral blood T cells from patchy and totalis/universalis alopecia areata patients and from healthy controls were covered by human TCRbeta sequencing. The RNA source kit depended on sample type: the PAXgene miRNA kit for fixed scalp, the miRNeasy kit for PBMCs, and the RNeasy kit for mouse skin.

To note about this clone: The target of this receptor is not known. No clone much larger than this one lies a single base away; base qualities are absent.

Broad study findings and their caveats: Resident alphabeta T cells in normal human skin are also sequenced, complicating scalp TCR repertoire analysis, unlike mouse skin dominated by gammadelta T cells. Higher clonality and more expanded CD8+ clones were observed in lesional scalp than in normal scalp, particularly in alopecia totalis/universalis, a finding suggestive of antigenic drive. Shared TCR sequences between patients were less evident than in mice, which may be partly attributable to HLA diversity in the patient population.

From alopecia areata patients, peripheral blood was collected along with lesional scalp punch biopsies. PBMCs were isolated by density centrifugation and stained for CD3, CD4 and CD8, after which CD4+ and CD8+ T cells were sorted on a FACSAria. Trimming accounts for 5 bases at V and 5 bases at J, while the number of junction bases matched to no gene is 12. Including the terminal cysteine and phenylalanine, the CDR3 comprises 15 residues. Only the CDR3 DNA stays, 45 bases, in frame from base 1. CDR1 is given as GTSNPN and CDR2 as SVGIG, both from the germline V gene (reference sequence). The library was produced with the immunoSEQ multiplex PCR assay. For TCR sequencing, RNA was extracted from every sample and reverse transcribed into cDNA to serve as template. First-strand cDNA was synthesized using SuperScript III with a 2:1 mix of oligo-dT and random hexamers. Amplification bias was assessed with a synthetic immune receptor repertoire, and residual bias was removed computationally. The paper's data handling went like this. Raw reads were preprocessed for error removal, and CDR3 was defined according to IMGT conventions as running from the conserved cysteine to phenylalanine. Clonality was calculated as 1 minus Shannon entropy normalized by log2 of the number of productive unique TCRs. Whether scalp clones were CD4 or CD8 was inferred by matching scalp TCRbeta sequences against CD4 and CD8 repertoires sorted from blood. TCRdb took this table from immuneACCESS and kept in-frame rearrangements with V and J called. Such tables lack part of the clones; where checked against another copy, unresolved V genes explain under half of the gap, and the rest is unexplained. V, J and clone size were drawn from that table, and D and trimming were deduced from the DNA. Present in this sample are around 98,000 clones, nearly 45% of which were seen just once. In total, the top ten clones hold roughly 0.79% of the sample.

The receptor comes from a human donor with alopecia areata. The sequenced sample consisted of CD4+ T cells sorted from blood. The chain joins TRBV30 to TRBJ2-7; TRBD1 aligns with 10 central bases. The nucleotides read TGTGCCTGGGCCGGACAGGGGGTCGGTTCGGACGAGCAGTACTTC. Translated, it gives CAWAGQGVGSDEQYF. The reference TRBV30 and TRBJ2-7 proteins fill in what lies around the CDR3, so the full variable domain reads SQTIHQWPATLVQPVGSPLSLECTVEGTSNPNLYWYRQAAGRGLQLLFYSVGIGQISSEVPQNLSASRPQDRQFILSSKKLLLSDSGFYLCAWAGQGVGSDEQYFGPGTRLTVT.